The rows below give T cell receptor beta chains drawn from one sample of a study of T-cell reconstitution after alpha-beta-depleted transplantation in children. TCRdb independently ran MiXCR on the PCR reads; one entry per CDR3 protein. Of about 460,000 distinct CDR3 sequences in the sample, about 10% are singletons; the top ten hold about 2%. Specimen: PBMCs, collected before TCRalphabeta/CD19-depleted stem cell transplant. The source is a child between 2 and 9 years old with inherited bone marrow failure, due to receive a stem cell transplant. CDR3s include the opening cysteine and the closing phenylalanine or tryptophan. The order of the fields is D gene, J gene, V gene, clone size, CDR3 DNA, CDR3 protein. A D gene is named only where the DNA matches it firmly. Size values are once, few and many counts, or a class for expanded clones, and some rows have none.

TRBD1	TRBJ2-7	TRBV3-1	few	TGTGCCAGCAGCCAAGTCGACAGGGTCCACGAGCAGTACTTC	CASSQVDRVHEQYF
TRBD2	TRBJ2-3	TRBV20-1	many	TGCAGTGCTAGGCGGGGGACTAGCAGGGGAGATACGCAGTATTTT	CSARRGTSRGDTQYF
TRBD1	TRBJ2-7	TRBV20-1	-	TGCAGTGCCATTCAGGGGGCCCTCTACGAGCAGTACTTC	CSAIQGALYEQYF
-	TRBJ2-1	TRBV20-1	many	TGCAGTGTTTGGTTTCTGGAATACAATGAGCAGTTCTTC	CSVWFLEYNEQFF
TRBD1	TRBJ1-4	TRBV6-2/TRBV6-3	once	TGTGCCAGCAGCCGTGCAGGGGGGTATGAAAAACTGTTTTTT	CASSRAGGYEKLFF
TRBD1	TRBJ1-2	TRBV24-1	few	TGTGCCACCAGTGACCCAGCCGGGACAGGGGGCGCCGGCTATGGCTACACCTTC	CATSDPAGTGGAGYGYTF
-	TRBJ1-2	TRBV12-3/TRBV12-4	many	TGTGCCAGCAGTTTCGGGGTCTCTAACTATGGCTACACCTTC	CASSFGVSNYGYTF
TRBD2	TRBJ2-2	TRBV11-1	many	TGTGCCAGCAGCTCCGGGACTAGCGGGACCTTGAACACCGGGGAGCTGTTTTTT	CASSSGTSGTLNTGELFF
-	TRBJ2-1	TRBV15	many	TGTGCCACCAGGAGGGCGGGCAATGAGCAGTTCTTC	CATRRAGNEQFF
-	TRBJ2-4	TRBV29-1	many	TGCAGCGTTGACGTTGGGCTAGGGGCAAACATTCAGTACTTC	CSVDVGLGANIQYF
-	TRBJ2-5	TRBV12-3/TRBV12-4	many	TGTGCCAGCAGCCCCGGGGGTGGCGAAGAGACCCAGTACTTC	CASSPGGGEETQYF
-	TRBJ2-1	TRBV6-1	few	TGTGCCAGCAGCGTGTCCAGGCGGTTATATGATGAGCAGTTCTTC	CASSVSRRLYDEQFF
-	TRBJ2-7	TRBV27	many	TGTGCCAGCAGTCTAGGGGTTTTCTACGAGCAGTACTTC	CASSLGVFYEQYF
TRBD1	TRBJ2-1	TRBV29-1	-	TGCAGCGTTGAAGCCCGGGACAGGGCGTCCAATGAGCAGTTCTTC	CSVEARDRASNEQFF
TRBD2	TRBJ2-5	TRBV24-1	few	TGTGCCACCGAAAGCGGGAGGGCCTGGGGGACCCAGTACTTC	CATESGRAWGTQYF
TRBD1	TRBJ2-5	TRBV20-1	-	TGCAGTGCTAAGCCCCCGGGACAGCAAGAGACCCAGTACTTC	CSAKPPGQQETQYF
TRBD2	TRBJ2-7	TRBV7-9	many	TGTGCCAGCAGCCTCGAGGGACTAGCGGGGGCCTACGAGCAGTACTTC	CASSLEGLAGAYEQYF
TRBD2	TRBJ2-2	TRBV5-1	many	TGCGCCAGCAGCTTACTAGCGGCGAACACCGGGGAGCTGTTTTTT	CASSLLAANTGELFF
TRBD2	TRBJ2-1	TRBV19	-	TGTGCCAGTAGTACTAGCGGGAGTTCGGCTTTGGGCAATGAGCAGTTCTTC	CASSTSGSSALGNEQFF
-	TRBJ2-3	TRBV4-3	-	TGCGCCAGCAGCCAAGATAGGTTCGGGGGAGACACAGATACGCAGTATTTT	CASSQDRFGGDTDTQYF
-	TRBJ2-7	TRBV27	many	TGTGCCAGCAGTTTAGAGGCTAACGGCTACGAGCAGTACTTC	CASSLEANGYEQYF
-	TRBJ2-7	TRBV20-1	many	TGCAGTGCTAGTGTTCTCGGATACGAGCAGTACTTC	CSASVLGYEQYF
-	TRBJ2-1	TRBV12-3/TRBV12-4	many	TGTGCCAGCAGCCCGGCCTACCCCCAGTTCTTC	CASSPAYPQFF
TRBD1	TRBJ2-1	TRBV15	many	TGTGCCACCAGCAGCTTAAGACAGGGGCAAGACAATGAGCAGTTCTTC	CATSSLRQGQDNEQFF
TRBD2	TRBJ2-7	TRBV7-9	many	TGTGCCAGCAGCTCCTCCCTGGGACTAGCGGGAGATTACTACGAGCAGTACTTC	CASSSSLGLAGDYYEQYF
TRBD2	TRBJ2-3	TRBV7-2	few	TGTGCCAGCACCCCGAGCGGGGGAAGCACAGATACGCAGTATTTT	CASTPSGGSTDTQYF
-	TRBJ2-5	TRBV6-2/TRBV6-3	many	TGTGCCAGCAGCAACCGACGGGGTTGGGGTCCCGAGGCCCAGTACTTC	CASSNRRGWGPEAQYF
-	TRBJ2-1	TRBV12-3/TRBV12-4	many	TGTGCCAGCAGTTTCTCACCCCCTGGGGGAGTCACTGATGAGCAGTTCTTC	CASSFSPPGGVTDEQFF
-	TRBJ2-1	TRBV7-2	-	TGTGCCAGCAGCTTAGCAGGGAGGACAGAGGCAATCTTCGATGAGCAGTTCTTC	CASSLAGRTEAIFDEQFF
TRBD2	TRBJ2-2	TRBV4-3	-	TGCGCCAGCAGCCAGGAGGGACTAGCGGGAGGGCCGACCGGGGAGCTGTTTTTT	CASSQEGLAGGPTGELFF
-	TRBJ2-3	TRBV4-1	many	TGCGCCAGCAGCCAAGAAGTGGGTAGCGACACAGATACGCAGTATTTT	CASSQEVGSDTDTQYF
TRBD1	TRBJ1-5	TRBV29-1	few	TGCAGCGGTGGGGACAGGGGTTTTATCCAGCCCCAGCATTTT	CSGGDRGFIQPQHF
-	TRBJ2-2	TRBV5-1	many	TGCGCCAGCAGCCCTGTGTCTGTGGCCGGGGAGCTGTTTTTT	CASSPVSVAGELFF
-	TRBJ2-1	TRBV18	many	TGTGCCAGCTCACCTACCGGGGACACTTACAATGAGCAGTTCTTC	CASSPTGDTYNEQFF
TRBD1	TRBJ2-7	TRBV10-3	many	TGTGCCATCAGTACCAATGGACAGGGGGAAGTCTTC	CAISTNGQGEVF
-	TRBJ1-1	TRBV30	many	TGTGCCTGGAGTGTAGGGGGAGCTGAAGCTTTCTTT	CAWSVGGAEAFF
-	TRBJ2-7	TRBV29-1	many	TGCAGCCCCCGCCGGGACCGCTTCTACGAGCAGTACTTC	CSPRRDRFYEQYF
TRBD2	TRBJ2-7	TRBV5-6	-	TGTGCCAGCAGCTTGGAACTAGCGGGAGTACACGAGCAGTACTTC	CASSLELAGVHEQYF
-	TRBJ2-2	TRBV11-2	many	TGTGCCAGCAGCTTAGGCCGGGAGACCGGGGAGCTGTTTTTT	CASSLGRETGELFF
-	TRBJ2-2	TRBV12-3/TRBV12-4	many	TGTGCCAGCAGCTCAGGGTTGACCGGGGAGCTGTTTTTT	CASSSGLTGELFF
-	TRBJ2-6	TRBV7-2	-	TGTGCCAGCAGCTTTAACCCTGGGGCCAACGTCCTGACTTTC	CASSFNPGANVLTF
TRBD2	TRBJ2-1	TRBV5-4	few	TGTGCCAGCAGCTTGATTCCCCTTACGGCTAGCGGGAGAGCCAATGAGCAGTTCTTC	CASSLIPLTASGRANEQFF
-	TRBJ2-1	TRBV7-9	few	TGTGCCAGCAGTCCGGGTCCTAGCCCGCATGAGCAGTTCTTC	CASSPGPSPHEQFF
-	TRBJ2-7	TRBV4-3	-	TGCGCCAGCAGCCCCGAAGGGTTCTACGAGCAGTACTTC	CASSPEGFYEQYF
-	TRBJ1-1	TRBV29-1	many	TGCAGCGTTGAAGGCCCGAACACTGAAGCTTTCTTT	CSVEGPNTEAFF
-	TRBJ1-1	TRBV12-3/TRBV12-4	many	TGTGCCAGCAGCCAGCAGGGTAAAGCTTTCTTT	CASSQQGKAFF
-	TRBJ1-2	TRBV12-3/TRBV12-4	many	TGTGCCAGCAGTTCCCGGACAGCCCGAAACTATGGCTACACCTTC	CASSSRTARNYGYTF
TRBD2	TRBJ2-3	TRBV5-1	many	TGCGCCAGCAGACCCGGGACTATCTCCACAGATACGCAGTATTTT	CASRPGTISTDTQYF
-	TRBJ1-1	TRBV20-1	-	TGCAGTGCCGAGAGGAGGCAGTTCGGTGCTTTCTTT	CSAERRQFGAFF
TRBD2	TRBJ2-5	TRBV7-2	many	TGTGCCAGCAGCTTACAATCGGCGGGAGGCCGGGAGACCCAGTACTTC	CASSLQSAGGRETQYF
TRBD2	TRBJ2-3	TRBV11-2	-	TGTGCCAGCAGCTTAGATCTAGCGGGATCTAGCACAGATACGCAGTATTTT	CASSLDLAGSSTDTQYF
TRBD2	TRBJ2-1	TRBV4-3	-	TGCGCCAGCAGCCAAGATCTTAGCGGGGCCTACAATGAGCAGTTCTTC	CASSQDLSGAYNEQFF
-	TRBJ2-3	TRBV13	-	TGTGCCAGCAGCTTAGTAGTGCAGGCCGCAGATACGCAGTATTTT	CASSLVVQAADTQYF
TRBD1	TRBJ1-1	TRBV6-2/TRBV6-3	-	TGTGCCAGCCGAGGACAGGATAAAGCTGAAGCTTTCTTT	CASRGQDKAEAFF
-	TRBJ2-7	TRBV7-9	many	TGTGCCAGCAGCTTCGTATGGGGCTACGAGCAGTACTTC	CASSFVWGYEQYF
TRBD1	TRBJ2-3	TRBV20-1	many	TGCAGTGCCGAATCAGGGGGAAACACAGATACGCAGTATTTT	CSAESGGNTDTQYF
-	TRBJ2-7	TRBV20-1	many	TGCAGTGCTAAGGAAGGTCCCCACGAGCAGTACTTC	CSAKEGPHEQYF
-	TRBJ1-1	TRBV19	-	TGTGCCCCTAGTATAGGGAAACAGAACACTGAAGCTTTCTTT	CAPSIGKQNTEAFF
-	TRBJ2-1	TRBV5-1	many	TGCGCCAGCAGCTTGGGGGTAGCCTCCTACAATGAGCAGTTCTTC	CASSLGVASYNEQFF